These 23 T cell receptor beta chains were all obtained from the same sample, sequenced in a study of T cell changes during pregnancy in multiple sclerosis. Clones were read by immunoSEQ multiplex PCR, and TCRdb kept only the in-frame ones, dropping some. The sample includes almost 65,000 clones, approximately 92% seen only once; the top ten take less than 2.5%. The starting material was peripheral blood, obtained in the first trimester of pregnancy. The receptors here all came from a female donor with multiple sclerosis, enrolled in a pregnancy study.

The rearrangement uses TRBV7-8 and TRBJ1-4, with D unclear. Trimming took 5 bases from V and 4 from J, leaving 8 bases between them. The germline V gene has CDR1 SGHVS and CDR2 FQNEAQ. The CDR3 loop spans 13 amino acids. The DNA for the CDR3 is TGTGCCAGCAGCGGACTCTATAATGAAAAACTGTTTTTT. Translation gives CASSGLYNEKLFF.

The CDR3 protein is CASSLTGTTEAFF. CDR3 DNA: TGTGCCAGCAGTCTGACAGGGACGACTGAAGCTTTCTTT. The J gene is TRBJ1-1, the V gene TRBV6-4; 7 bases are shared with TRBD1. CDR3 length: 13 amino acids. Trimming removed 5 bases from V and 5 bases from J; junction bases left unmatched: 5. CDR1 and CDR2 from the germline V gene are MRHNA and SNTAGT.

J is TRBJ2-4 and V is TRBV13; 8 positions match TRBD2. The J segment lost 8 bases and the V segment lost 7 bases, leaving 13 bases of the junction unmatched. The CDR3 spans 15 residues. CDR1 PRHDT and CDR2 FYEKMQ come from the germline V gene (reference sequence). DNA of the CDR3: TGTGCCAGCATCCTAACGGGAGGGCCGGTGGACATTCAGTACTTC. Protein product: CASILTGGPVDIQYF.

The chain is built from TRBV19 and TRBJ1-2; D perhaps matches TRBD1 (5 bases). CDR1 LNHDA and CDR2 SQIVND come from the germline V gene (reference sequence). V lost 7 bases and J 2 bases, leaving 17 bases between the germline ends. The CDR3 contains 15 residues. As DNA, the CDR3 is TGTGCCAGTAAAGACAGTGGGCTACACAACTATGGCTACACCTTC. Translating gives CASKDSGLHNYGYTF. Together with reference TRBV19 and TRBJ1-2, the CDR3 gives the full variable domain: DGGITQSPKYLFRKEGQNVTLSCEQNLNHDAMYWYRQDPGQGLRLIYYSQIVNDFQKGDIAEGYSVSREKKESFPLTVTSAQKNPTAFYLCASKDSGLHNYGYTFGSGTRLTVV.

The CDR3 sequence is CASSYLGRASEAFF. CDR3 in DNA: TGCGCCAGCAGCTACCTCGGTCGTGCGTCTGAAGCTTTCTTT. The gene calls are TRBV5-1 and TRBJ1-1; the D is unclear. The length of the CDR3 is 14 residues. Germline V CDR1 and CDR2: SGHRS, YFSETQ. Trimming took off 3 bases at V and 6 bases at J, with 15 bases between the two ends.

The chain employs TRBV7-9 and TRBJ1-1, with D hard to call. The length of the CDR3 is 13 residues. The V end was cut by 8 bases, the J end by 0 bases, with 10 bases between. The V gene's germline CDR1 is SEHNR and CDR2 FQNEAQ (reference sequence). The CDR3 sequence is CASSNLLNTEAFF. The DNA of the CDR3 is TGTGCCAGCTCTAACCTCCTGAACACTGAAGCTTTCTTT.

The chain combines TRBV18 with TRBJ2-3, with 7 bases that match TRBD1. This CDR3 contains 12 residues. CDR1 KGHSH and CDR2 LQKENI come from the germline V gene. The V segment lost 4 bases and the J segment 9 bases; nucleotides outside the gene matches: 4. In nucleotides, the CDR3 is TGTGCCAGCTCACAGGGACAGAAGACGCAGTATTTT. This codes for CASSQGQKTQYF.

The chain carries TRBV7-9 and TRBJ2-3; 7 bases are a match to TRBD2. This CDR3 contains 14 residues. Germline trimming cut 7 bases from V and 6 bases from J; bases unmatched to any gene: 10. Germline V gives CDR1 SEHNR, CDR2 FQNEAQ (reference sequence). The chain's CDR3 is CASKLGGSADTQYF. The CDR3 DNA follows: TGTGCCAGCAAGCTGGGCGGGAGCGCTGATACGCAGTATTTT.

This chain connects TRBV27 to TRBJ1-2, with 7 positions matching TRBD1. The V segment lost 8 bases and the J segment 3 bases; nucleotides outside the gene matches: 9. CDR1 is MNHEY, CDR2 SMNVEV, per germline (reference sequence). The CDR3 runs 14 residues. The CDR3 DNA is TGTGCCAGCGGATCCCACAGGGGTGACTATGGCTACACCTTC. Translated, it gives CASGSHRGDYGYTF.

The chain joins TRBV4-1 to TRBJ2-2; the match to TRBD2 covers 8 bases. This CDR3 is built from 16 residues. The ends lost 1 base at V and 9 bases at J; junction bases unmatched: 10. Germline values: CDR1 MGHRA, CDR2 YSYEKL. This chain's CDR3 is CASSQGQREPHRELFF. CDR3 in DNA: TGCGCCAGCAGCCAAGGCCAGCGGGAGCCCCACCGGGAGCTGTTTTTT.

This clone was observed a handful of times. This chain's CDR3 is CASSQYNEQFF. The CDR3 bases are TGTGCCAGCAGTCAATACAATGAGCAGTTCTTC. The J gene is TRBJ2-1, the V gene TRBV6-6; no reliable D call. The CDR3 has 11 residues. Germline V gene lookup returns CDR1 MNHNY and CDR2 SVGAGI (reference sequence). The germline V and J ends were trimmed by 5 bases and 4 bases, with 3 bases remaining between them.

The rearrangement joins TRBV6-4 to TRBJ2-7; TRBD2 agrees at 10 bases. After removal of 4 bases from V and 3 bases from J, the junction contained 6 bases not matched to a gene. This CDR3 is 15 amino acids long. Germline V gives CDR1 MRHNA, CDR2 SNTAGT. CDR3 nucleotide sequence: TGTGCCAGCAGTGCTATAGCGGGAGGAGTCTACGAGCAGTACTTC. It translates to CASSAIAGGVYEQYF.

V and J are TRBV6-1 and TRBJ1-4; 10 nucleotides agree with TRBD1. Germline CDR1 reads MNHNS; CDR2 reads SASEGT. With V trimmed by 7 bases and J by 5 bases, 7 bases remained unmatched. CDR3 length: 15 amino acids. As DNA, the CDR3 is TGTGCCAGCATTAGACCGGGACAGGGGAATGAAAAACTGTTTTTT. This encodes CASIRPGQGNEKLFF.

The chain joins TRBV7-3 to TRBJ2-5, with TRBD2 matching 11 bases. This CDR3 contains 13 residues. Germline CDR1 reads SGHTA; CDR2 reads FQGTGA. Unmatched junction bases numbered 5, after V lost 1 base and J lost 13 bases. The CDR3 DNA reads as TGTGCCAGCAGCTTAAAGGGTAGCGGGAGGGTGTACTTC. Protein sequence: CASSLKGSGRVYF.

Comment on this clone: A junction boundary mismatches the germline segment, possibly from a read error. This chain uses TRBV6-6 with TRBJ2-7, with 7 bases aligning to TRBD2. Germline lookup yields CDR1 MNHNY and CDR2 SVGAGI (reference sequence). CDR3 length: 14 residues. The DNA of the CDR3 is TGTGCCAGCAGTTACGAGACTAGCTCCCACGAGCAGTACTTC. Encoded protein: CASSYETSSHEQYF.

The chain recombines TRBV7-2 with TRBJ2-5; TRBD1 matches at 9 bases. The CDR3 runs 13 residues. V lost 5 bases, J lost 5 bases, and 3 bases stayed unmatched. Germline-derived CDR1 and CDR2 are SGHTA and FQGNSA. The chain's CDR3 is CASSHDRGETQYF. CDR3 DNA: TGTGCCAGCAGCCATGACAGGGGGGAGACCCAGTACTTC.

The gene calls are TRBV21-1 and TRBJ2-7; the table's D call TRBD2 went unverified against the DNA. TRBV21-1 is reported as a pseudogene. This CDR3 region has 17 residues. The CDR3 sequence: CASTSGTSGRFESEQYF. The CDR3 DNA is TGTGCCAGCACCTCCGGGACTAGCGGGAGGTTCGAGAGCGAGCAGTACTTC.

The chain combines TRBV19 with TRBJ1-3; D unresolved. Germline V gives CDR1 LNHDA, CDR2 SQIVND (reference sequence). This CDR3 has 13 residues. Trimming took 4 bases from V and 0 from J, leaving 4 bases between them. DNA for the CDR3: TGTGCCAGTAGTACCAACTCTGGAAACACCATATATTTT. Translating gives CASSTNSGNTIYF.

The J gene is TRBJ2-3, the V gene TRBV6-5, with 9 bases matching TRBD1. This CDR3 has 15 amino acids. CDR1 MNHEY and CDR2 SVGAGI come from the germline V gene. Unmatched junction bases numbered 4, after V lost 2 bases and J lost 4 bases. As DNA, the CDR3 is TGTGCCAGCAGTTACGAGACAGGGGGACCAGATACGCAGTATTTT. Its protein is CASSYETGGPDTQYF.

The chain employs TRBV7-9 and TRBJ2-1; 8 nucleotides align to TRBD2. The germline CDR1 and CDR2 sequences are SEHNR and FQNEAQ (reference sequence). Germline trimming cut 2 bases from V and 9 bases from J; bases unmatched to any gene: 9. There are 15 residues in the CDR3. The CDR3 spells CASSLMAGGKREQFF. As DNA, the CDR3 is TGTGCCAGCAGCTTAATGGCGGGAGGAAAGCGTGAGCAGTTCTTC.

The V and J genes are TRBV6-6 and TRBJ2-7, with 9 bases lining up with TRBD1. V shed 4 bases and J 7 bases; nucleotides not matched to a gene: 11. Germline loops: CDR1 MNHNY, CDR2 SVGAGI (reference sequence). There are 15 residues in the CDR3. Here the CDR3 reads CASSLAGTGRGEQYF. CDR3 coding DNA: TGTGCCAGCAGTTTGGCCGGGACAGGGCGGGGTGAGCAGTACTTC.

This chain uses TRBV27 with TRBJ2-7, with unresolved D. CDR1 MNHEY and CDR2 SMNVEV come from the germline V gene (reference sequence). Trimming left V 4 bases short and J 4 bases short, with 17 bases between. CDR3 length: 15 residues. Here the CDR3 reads CASSSIPPAEYEQYF. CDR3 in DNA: TGTGCCAGCAGTTCCATCCCCCCTGCGGAGTACGAGCAGTACTTC.

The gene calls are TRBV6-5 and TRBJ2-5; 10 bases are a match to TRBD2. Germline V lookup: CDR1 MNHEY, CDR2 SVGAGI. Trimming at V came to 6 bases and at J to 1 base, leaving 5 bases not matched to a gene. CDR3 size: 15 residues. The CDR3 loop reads CASRLAGVAQETQYF. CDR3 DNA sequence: TGTGCCAGCAGGCTAGCGGGAGTAGCCCAAGAGACCCAGTACTTC.